This T cell receptor beta chain came from a study of blood T cell repertoires in COVID-19. Germline V gene sequence: CDR1 SGHTA, CDR2 FQGNSA. CDR3 length equals 13 residues. Losses at the gene ends were 1 base for V and 13 bases for J; bases not matched to a gene: 7. The table came from immunoSEQ multiplex PCR; TCRdb's copy has only in-frame clones and leaves some out. In the table there are about 90,000 clones, 70% to 90% of which are singletons. The chain uses TRBV7-2 and TRBJ2-7; 10 bases line up with TRBD2. This clonotype was sampled from a man aged 50 or older with COVID-19, enrolled during active disease. The sequenced material came from peripheral blood. Here the CDR3 reads CASSLEASGGSYF. The CDR3 DNA reads TGTGCCAGCAGCTTAGAGGCTAGCGGGGGAAGTTACTTC.